This T cell receptor (beta chain) was retrieved from a study of follicular helper T cells after annual influenza vaccination. Across the study: Days 0, 7 and 28 post-vaccination were the blood draw times.

Measured with immunoSEQ multiplex PCR; TCRdb has only the in-frame clones, and not every one. Seen here are around 15,000 clones, less than 85% observed once, and the top ten hold roughly 1.3%. This clone was seen once. Time point denoted: 2014-2015 season, 7 days after vaccination. This CDR3 is built from 16 residues. The V and J ends lost 1 base and 2 bases, in that order; junction bases with no gene match: 3. Germline CDR1 is SGHTA and CDR2 is FQGNSA. This sequence joins TRBV7-2 and TRBJ2-7; 12 nucleotides line up with TRBD2. This clonotype originated in an adult who received the influenza vaccine. The source material was CXCR5+ CD38- circulating T follicular helper cells from blood, sampled 7 days after influenza vaccination. Regarding subset: circulating Tfh, non-naive CD4+CXCR5+PD-1+ (ICOS+CD38+ or ICOS-CD38-). In DNA, the CDR3 is TGTGCCAGCAGCTTAGGGCTAGCGGGGGGGGCCTACGAGCAGTACTTC. Its translation is CASSLGLAGGAYEQYF.